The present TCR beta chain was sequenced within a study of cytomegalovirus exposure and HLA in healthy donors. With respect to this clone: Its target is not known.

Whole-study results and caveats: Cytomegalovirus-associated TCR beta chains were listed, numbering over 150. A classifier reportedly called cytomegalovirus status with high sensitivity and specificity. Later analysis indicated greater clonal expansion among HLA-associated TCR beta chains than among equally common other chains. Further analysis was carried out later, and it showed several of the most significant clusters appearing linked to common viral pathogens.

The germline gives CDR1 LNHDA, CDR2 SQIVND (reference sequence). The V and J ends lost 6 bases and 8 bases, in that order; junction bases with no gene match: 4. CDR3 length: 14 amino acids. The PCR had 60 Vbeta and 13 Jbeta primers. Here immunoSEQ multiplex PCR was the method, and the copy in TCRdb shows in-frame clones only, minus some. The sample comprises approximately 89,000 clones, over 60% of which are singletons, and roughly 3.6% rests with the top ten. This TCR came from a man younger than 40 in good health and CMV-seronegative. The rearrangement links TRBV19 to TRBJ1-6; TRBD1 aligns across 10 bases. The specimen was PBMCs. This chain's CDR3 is CASRAGTGDSPLHF. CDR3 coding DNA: TGTGCCAGTAGGGCCGGGACAGGGGATTCACCCCTCCACTTT. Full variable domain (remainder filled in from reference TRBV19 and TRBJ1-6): DGGITQSPKYLFRKEGQNVTLSCEQNLNHDAMYWYRQDPGQGLRLIYYSQIVNDFQKGDIAEGYSVSREKKESFPLTVTSAQKNPTAFYLCASRAGTGDSPLHFGNGTRLTVT.